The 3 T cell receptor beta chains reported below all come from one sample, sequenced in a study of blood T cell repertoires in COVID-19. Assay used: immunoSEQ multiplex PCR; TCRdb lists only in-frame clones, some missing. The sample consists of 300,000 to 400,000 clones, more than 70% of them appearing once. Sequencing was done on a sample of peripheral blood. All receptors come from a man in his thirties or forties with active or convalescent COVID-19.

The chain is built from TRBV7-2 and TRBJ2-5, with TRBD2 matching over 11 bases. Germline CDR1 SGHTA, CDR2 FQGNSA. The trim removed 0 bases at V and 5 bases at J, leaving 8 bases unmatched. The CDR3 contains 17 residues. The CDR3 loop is CASSLAVAGGPMETQYF. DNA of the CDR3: TGTGCCAGCAGCTTAGCGGTAGCGGGAGGGCCCATGGAGACCCAGTACTTC. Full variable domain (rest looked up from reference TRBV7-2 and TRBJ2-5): GAGVSQSPSNKVTEKGKDVELRCDPISGHTALYWYRQSLGQGLEFLIYFQGNSAPDKSGLPSDRFSAERTGGSVSTLTIQRTQQEDSAVYLCASSLAVAGGPMETQYFGPGTRLLVL.

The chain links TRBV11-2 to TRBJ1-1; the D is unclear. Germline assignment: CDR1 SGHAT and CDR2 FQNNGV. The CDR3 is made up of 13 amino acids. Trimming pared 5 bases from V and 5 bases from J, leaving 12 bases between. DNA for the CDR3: TGTGCCAGCAGCCCCCGGGCGGGGACTGAAGCTTTCTTT. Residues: CASSPRAGTEAFF.

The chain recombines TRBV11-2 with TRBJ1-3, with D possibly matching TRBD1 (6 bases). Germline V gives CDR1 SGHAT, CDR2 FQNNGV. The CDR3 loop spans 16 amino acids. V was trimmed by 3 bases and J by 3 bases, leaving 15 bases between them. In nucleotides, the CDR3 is TGTGCCAGCAGCTTTCCTACAGGGAACCATGGAAACACCATATATTTT. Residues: CASSFPTGNHGNTIYF.